The clone carrying this T cell receptor (beta chain) has a single count. This record comes from a study of blood T cell repertoires in COVID-19. Overall study: Acute and convalescent COVID-19 specimens originated in the United States, Italy and Spain. T cells, B-cell-depleted T cells, or PBMCs supplied cDNA or gDNA.

Here immunoSEQ multiplex PCR was the method, and the copy in TCRdb shows in-frame clones only, minus some. The table includes 95,000 to 150,000 clones, about nine tenths detected once. The CDR3 contains 16 residues. Germline V gives CDR1 LNHNV, CDR2 YYDKDF (reference sequence). V gave up 0 bases and J gave up 1 base; unmatched junction bases: 5. The V and J genes are TRBV15 and TRBJ2-7; 8 bases are a match to TRBD1. The sequencing input was peripheral blood. This TCR was sampled from a man between 35 and 55 years old with acute or convalescent COVID-19. Here the CDR3 DNA reads TGTGCCACCAGCAGAGAACGTCAGGGGGCGTCCTACGAGCAGTACTTC. It is translated as CATSRERQGASYEQYF.